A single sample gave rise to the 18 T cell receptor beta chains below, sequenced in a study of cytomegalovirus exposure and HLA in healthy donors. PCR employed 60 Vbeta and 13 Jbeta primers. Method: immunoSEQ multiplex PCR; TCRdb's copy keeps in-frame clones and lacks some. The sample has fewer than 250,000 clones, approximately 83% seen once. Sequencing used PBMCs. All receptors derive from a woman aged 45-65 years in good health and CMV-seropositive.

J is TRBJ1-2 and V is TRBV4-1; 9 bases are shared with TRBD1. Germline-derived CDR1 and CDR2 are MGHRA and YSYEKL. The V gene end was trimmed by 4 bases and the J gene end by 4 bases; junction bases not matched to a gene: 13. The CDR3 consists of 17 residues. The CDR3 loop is CASSPRTGQGSIYGYTF. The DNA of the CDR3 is TGCGCCAGCAGCCCCCGGACAGGACAGGGGTCCATCTATGGCTACACCTTC.

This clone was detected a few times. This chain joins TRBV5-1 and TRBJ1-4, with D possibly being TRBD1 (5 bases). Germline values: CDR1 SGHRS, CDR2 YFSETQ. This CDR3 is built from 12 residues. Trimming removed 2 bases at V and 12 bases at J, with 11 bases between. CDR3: CASSFPEGQLFF. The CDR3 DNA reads TGCGCCAGCAGCTTCCCGGAGGGGCAACTGTTTTTT.

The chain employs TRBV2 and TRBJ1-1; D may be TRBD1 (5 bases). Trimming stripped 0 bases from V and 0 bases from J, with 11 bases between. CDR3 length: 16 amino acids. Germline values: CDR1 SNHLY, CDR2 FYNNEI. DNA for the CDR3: TGTGCCAGCAGTGAAGCTTGGGGCGGAATGAACACTGAAGCTTTCTTT. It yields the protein CASSEAWGGMNTEAFF.

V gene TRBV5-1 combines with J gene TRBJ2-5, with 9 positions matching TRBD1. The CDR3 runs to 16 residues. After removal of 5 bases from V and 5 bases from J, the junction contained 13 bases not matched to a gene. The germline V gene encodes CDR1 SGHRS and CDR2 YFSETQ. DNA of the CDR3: TGCGCCAGCAGACTGACAGGGGGATTGGTATGGGAGACCCAGTACTTC. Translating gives CASRLTGGLVWETQYF.

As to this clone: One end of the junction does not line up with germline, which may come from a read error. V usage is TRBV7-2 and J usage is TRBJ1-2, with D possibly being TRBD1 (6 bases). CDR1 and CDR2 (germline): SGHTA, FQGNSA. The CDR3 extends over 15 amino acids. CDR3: CASNLEFGRGHGYTF. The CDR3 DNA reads TGTGCCAGCAACTTAGAGTTTGGCAGGGGCCATGGCTACACCTTC.

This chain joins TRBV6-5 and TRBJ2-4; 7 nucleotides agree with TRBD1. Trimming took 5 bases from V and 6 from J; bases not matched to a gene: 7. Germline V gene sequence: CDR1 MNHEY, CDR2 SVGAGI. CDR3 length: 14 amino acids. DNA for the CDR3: TGTGCCAGCAGTCGACAGGGTAGGGGAAACATTCAGTACTTC. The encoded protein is CASSRQGRGNIQYF.

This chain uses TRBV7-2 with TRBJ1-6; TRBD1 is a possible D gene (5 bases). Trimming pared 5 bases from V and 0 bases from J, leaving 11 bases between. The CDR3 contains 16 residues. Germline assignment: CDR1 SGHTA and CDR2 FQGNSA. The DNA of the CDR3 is TGTGCCAGCAGCCCATACGGGGGCTCCTATAATTCACCCCTCCACTTT. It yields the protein CASSPYGGSYNSPLHF.

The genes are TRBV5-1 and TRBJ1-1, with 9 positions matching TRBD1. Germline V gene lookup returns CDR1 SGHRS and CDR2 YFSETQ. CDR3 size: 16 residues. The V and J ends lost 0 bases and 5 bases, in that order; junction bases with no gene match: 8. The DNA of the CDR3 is TGCGCCAGCAGCTTGGTCTCCGGGACAGGGTTGACTGAAGCTTTCTTT. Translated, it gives CASSLVSGTGLTEAFF.

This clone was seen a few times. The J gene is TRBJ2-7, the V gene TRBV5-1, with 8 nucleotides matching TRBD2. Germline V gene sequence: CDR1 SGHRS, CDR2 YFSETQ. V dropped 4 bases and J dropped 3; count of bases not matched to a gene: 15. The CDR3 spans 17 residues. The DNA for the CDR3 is TGCGCCAGCAGCAACCGCGGCGGGGGGTTCGCCCTCTACGAGCAGTACTTC. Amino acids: CASSNRGGGFALYEQYF.

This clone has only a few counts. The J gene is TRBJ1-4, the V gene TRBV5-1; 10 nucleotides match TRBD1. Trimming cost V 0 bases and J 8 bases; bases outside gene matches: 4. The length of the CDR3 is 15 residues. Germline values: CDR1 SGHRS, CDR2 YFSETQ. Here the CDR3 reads CASSLEGQGREKLFF. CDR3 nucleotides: TGCGCCAGCAGCTTGGAGGGACAGGGGCGGGAAAAACTGTTTTTT.

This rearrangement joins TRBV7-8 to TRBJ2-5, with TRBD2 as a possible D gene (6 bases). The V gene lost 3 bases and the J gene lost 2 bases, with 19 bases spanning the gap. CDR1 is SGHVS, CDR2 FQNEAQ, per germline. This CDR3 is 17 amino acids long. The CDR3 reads CASSLDPIWAGQETQYF. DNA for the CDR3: TGTGCCAGCAGCTTGGACCCTATATGGGCGGGGCAAGAGACCCAGTACTTC.

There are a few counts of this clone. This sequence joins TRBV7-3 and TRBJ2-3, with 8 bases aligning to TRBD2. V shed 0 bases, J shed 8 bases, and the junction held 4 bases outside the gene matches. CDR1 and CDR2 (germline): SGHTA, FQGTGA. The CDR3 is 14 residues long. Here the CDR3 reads CASSLTSGVVTQYF. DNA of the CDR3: TGTGCCAGCAGCTTAACTAGCGGGGTGGTTACGCAGTATTTT.

The CDR3 reads CASSLVTAGDYGYTF. CDR3 DNA: TGTGCCAGCAGCTTGGTGACGGCGGGGGACTATGGCTACACCTTC. The genes are TRBV5-6 and TRBJ1-2, with D tentatively TRBD1 (5 bases). Germline assignment: CDR1 SGHDT and CDR2 YYEEEE. The CDR3 covers 15 residues. V lost 0 bases and J lost 3, with 12 bases in between.

The CDR3 sequence: CASSYSRLVEETQYF. The CDR3, as DNA: TGTGCCAGCAGTTACTCTCGGCTAGTTGAAGAGACCCAGTACTTC. This sequence joins TRBV6-5 and TRBJ2-5, with no clear D. Germline V gene lookup returns CDR1 MNHEY and CDR2 SVGAGI. This CDR3 is built from 15 residues. V was trimmed by 0 bases and J by 3 bases, leaving 11 bases between them.

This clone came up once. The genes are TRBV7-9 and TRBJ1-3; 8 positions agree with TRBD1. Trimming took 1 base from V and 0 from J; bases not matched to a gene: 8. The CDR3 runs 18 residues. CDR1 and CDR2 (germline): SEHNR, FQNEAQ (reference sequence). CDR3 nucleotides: TGTGCCAGCAGCTTAGGGGCAGGGGGCTCCCTCTCTGGAAACACCATATATTTT. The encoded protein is CASSLGAGGSLSGNTIYF.

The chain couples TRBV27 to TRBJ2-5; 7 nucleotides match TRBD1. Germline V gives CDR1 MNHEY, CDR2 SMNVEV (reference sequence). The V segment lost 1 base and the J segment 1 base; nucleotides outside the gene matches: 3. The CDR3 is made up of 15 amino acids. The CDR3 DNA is TGTGCCAGCAGTTTATTTCAGGGGGTCCAAGAGACCCAGTACTTC. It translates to CASSLFQGVQETQYF.

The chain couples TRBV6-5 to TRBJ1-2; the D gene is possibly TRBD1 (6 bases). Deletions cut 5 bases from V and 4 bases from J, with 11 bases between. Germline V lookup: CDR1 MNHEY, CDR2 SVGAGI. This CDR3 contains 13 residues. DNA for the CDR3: TGTGCCAGCAGTCGAGAGGACAGCTATGGCTACACCTTC. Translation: CASSREDSYGYTF.

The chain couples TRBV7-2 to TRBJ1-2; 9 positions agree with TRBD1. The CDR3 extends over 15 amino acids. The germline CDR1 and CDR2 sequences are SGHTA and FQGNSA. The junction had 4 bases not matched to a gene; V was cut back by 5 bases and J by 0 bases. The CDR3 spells CASSHRQGANYGYTF. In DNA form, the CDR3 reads TGTGCCAGCAGCCACCGACAGGGGGCTAACTATGGCTACACCTTC. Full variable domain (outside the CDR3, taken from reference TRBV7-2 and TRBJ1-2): GAGVSQSPSNKVTEKGKDVELRCDPISGHTALYWYRQSLGQGLEFLIYFQGNSAPDKSGLPSDRFSAERTGGSVSTLTIQRTQQEDSAVYLCASSHRQGANYGYTFGSGTRLTVV.